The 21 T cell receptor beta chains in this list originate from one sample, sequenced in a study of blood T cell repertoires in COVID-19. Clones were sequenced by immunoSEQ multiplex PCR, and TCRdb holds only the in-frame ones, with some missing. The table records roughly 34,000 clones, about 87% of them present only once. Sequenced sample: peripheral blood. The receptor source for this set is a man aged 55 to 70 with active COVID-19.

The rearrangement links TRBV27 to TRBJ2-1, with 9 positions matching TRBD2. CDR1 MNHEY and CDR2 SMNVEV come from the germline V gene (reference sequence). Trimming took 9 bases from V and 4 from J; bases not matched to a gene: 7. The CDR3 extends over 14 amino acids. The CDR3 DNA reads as TGTGCCAGTACGACTAGCGGAGGTTACAATGAGCAGTTCTTC. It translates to CASTTSGGYNEQFF.

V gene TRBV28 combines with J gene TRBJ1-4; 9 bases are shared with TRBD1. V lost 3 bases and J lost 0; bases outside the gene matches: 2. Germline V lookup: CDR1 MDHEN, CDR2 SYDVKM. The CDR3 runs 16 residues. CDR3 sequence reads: CASSLGTGSTNEKLFF. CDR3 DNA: TGTGCCAGCAGTTTGGGGACAGGGTCAACTAATGAAAAACTGTTTTTT.

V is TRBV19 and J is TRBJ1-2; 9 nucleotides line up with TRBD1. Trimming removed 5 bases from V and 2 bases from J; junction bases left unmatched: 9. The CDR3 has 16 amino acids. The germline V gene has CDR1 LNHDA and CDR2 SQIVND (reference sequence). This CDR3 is CASSYPPGQGNYGYTF. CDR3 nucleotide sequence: TGTGCCAGTAGTTACCCCCCGGGACAGGGAAACTATGGCTACACCTTC.

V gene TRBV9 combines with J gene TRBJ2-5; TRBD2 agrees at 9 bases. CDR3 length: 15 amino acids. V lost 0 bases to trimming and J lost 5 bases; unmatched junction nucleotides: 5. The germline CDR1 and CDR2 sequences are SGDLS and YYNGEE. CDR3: CASSVGASGTETQYF. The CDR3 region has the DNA TGTGCCAGCAGCGTAGGGGCTAGCGGGACGGAGACCCAGTACTTC.

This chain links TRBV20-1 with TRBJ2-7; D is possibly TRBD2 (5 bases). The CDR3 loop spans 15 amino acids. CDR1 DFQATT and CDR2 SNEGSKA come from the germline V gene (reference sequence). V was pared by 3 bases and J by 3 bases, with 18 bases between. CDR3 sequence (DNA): TGCAGTGCTAGTAAGGGAGACTCGCTTCGCTACGAGCAGTACTTC. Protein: CSASKGDSLRYEQYF.

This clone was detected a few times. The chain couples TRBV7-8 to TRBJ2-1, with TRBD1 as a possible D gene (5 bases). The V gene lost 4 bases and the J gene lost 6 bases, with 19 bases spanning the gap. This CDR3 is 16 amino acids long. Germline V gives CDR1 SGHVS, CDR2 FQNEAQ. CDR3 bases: TGTGCCAGCAGCTCCCAGGGCTCTAAACTGGGCAATGAGCAGTTCTTC. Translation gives CASSSQGSKLGNEQFF.

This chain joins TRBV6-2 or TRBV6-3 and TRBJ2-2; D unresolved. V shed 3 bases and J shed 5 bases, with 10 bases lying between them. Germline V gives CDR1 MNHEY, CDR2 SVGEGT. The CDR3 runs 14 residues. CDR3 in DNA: TGTGCCAGCAGTTATCTCCCCGGGACCGGGGAGCTGTTTTTT. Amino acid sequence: CASSYLPGTGELFF.

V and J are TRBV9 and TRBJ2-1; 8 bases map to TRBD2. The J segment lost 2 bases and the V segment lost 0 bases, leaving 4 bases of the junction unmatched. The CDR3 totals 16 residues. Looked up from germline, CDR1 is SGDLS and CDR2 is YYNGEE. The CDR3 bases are TGTGCCAGCAGCGTAGTGGGCGGGGGGACCTACAATGAGCAGTTCTTC. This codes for CASSVVGGGTYNEQFF.

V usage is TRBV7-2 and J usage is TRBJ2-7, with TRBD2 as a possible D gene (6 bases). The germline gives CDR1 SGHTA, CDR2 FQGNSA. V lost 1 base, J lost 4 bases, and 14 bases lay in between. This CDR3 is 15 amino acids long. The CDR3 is CASSLGGVVEYEQYF. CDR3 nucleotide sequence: TGTGCCAGCAGCTTAGGGGGGGTAGTCGAGTACGAGCAGTACTTC.

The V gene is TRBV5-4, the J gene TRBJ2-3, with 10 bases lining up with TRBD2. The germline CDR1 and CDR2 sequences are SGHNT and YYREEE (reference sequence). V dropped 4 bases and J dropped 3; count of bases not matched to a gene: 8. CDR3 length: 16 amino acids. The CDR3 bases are TGTGCCAGCAGCATCCAAGCGGGAGGGCCGACAGATACGCAGTATTTT. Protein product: CASSIQAGGPTDTQYF.

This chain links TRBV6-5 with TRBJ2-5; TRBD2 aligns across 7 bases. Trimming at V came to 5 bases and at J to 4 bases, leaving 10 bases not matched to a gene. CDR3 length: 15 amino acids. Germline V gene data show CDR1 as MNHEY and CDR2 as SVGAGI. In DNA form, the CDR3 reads TGTGCCAGCAGTCGGTCTGGGCGGGAGACAGAGACCCAGTACTTC. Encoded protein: CASSRSGRETETQYF.

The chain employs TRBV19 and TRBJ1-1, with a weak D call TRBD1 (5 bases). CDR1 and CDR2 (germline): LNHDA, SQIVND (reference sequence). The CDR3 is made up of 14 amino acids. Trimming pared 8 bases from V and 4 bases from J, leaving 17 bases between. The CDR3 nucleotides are TGTGCCAGTTTTAGGGGAAGTCTGGCCACTGAAGCTTTCTTT. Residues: CASFRGSLATEAFF.

The CDR3 region is CASSWSGTSTDTQYF. Here the CDR3 DNA reads TGTGCCAGCAGCTGGAGCGGGACAAGCACAGATACGCAGTATTTT. The chain couples TRBV7-9 to TRBJ2-3, with D possibly TRBD2 on 7 matching bases. The CDR3 runs to 15 residues. Germline CDR1 SEHNR, CDR2 FQNEAQ (reference sequence). The V gene lost 4 bases and the J gene lost 0 bases, with 11 bases spanning the gap.

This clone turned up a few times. DNA of the CDR3: TGTGCCAGTAGTGTCGGTCCTGGCTACGAGCAGTACTTC. It yields the protein CASSVGPGYEQYF. V is TRBV19 and J is TRBJ2-7; D ambiguous. The germline CDR1 and CDR2 sequences are LNHDA and SQIVND (reference sequence). V was clipped by 5 bases and J by 3 bases, with 11 bases between them. The CDR3 has 13 residues. The full variable domain, rest sourced from reference TRBV19 and TRBJ2-7, is DGGITQSPKYLFRKEGQNVTLSCEQNLNHDAMYWYRQDPGQGLRLIYYSQIVNDFQKGDIAEGYSVSREKKESFPLTVTSAQKNPTAFYLCASSVGPGYEQYFGPGTRLTVT.

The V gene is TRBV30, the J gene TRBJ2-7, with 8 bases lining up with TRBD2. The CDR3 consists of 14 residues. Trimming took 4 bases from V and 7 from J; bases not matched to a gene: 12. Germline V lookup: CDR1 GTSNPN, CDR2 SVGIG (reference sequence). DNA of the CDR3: TGTGCCTGGAACTCCGGCGGGAGGTTTGGGGAGCAGTACTTC. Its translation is CAWNSGGRFGEQYF.

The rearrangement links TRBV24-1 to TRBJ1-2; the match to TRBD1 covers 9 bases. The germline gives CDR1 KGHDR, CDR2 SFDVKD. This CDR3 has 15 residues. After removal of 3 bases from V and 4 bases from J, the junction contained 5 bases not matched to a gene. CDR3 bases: TGTGCCACCAGTGATCCGGGACAGGGAACCTATGGCTACACCTTC. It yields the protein CATSDPGQGTYGYTF.

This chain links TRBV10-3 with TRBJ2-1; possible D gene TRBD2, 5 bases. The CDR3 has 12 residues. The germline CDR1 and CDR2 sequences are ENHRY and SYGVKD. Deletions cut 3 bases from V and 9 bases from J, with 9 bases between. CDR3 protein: CAISDREGEQFF. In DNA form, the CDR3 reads TGTGCCATCAGTGACCGGGAAGGTGAGCAGTTCTTC.

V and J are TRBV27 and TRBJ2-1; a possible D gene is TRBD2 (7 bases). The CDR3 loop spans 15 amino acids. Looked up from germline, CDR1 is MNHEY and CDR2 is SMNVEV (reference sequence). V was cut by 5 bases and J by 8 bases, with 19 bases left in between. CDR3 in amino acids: CASSRGGLGKDEQFF. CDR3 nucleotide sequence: TGTGCCAGCAGTAGGGGGGGTCTAGGTAAAGATGAGCAGTTCTTC.

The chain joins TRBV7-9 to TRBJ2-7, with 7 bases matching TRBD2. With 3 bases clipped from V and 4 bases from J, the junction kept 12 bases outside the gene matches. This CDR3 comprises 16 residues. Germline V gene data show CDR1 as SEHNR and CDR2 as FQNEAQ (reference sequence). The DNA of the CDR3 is TGTGCCAGCAGCTTTATAGCCGCCGGCGGGAGTTACGAGCAGTACTTC. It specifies CASSFIAAGGSYEQYF.

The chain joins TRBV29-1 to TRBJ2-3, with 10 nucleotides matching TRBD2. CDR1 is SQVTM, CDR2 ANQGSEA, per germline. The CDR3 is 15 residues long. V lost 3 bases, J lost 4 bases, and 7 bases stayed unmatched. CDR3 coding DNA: TGCAGCGTTGAGTCCCTAGCGGGAGTTGCAGATACGCAGTATTTT. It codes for CSVESLAGVADTQYF.

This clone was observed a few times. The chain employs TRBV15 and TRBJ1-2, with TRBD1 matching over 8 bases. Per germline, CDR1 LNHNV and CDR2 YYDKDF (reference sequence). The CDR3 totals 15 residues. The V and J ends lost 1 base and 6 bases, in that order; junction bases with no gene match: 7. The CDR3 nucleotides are TGTGCCACCAGCAGAGTTCAGGGGGCGAGGGATGGCTACACCTTC. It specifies CATSRVQGARDGYTF. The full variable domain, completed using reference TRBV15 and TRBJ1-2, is DAMVIQNPRYQVTQFGKPVTLSCSQTLNHNVMYWYQQKSSQAPKLLFHYYDKDFNNEADTPDNFQSRRPNTSFCFLDIRSPGLGDTAMYLCATSRVQGARDGYTFGSGTRLTVV.